This entry lists 15 T cell receptor beta chains sequenced from one sample in a study of cytomegalovirus exposure and HLA in healthy donors (dated by TCRdb to about 2017). The library came from the immunoSEQ multiplex PCR assay. Here the immuneACCESS table is served through TCRdb, limited to in-frame sequences with V and J called. Missing clones are a known gap in these copies; in checked studies unresolved V genes cover under half, and the rest lacks a known reason. Across this sample there are about 180,000 clones, with about 89% seen only once. Clones ranked in the top ten supply roughly 2.5% of the sample. The sequenced sample consisted of PBMCs. The receptor set was obtained from a man aged 18 to 30 in good health and CMV-seropositive.

The V and J genes are TRBV7-2 and TRBJ2-3; 9 bases line up with TRBD1. This CDR3 region has 15 residues. Germline V gene lookup returns CDR1 SGHTA and CDR2 FQGNSA. The ends lost 4 bases at V and 2 bases at J; junction bases unmatched: 4. CDR3 sequence: CASSSGTGNTDTQYF. The CDR3 nucleotides are TGTGCCAGCAGCTCCGGGACAGGGAACACAGATACGCAGTATTTT. The full variable domain, in which reference TRBV7-2 and TRBJ2-3 provide the parts outside the CDR3, is GAGVSQSPSNKVTEKGKDVELRCDPISGHTALYWYRQSLGQGLEFLIYFQGNSAPDKSGLPSDRFSAERTGGSVSTLTIQRTQQEDSAVYLCASSSGTGNTDTQYFGPGTRLTVL.

The gene calls are TRBV7-6 and TRBJ2-2; no reliable D call. Germline values: CDR1 SGHVS, CDR2 FNYEAQ. V was pared by 4 bases and J by 2 bases, with 11 bases between. The CDR3 runs 15 residues. CDR3 DNA sequence: TGTGCCAGCAGCTCCTTGGCCCACAACACCGGGGAGCTGTTTTTT. Translated: CASSSLAHNTGELFF.

CDR3 protein: CASRSSGTDTQYF. The CDR3 DNA reads as TGTGCCAGTAGGTCTAGCGGGACAGATACGCAGTATTTT. The chain links TRBV19 to TRBJ2-3, with TRBD2 matching 8 bases. The CDR3 totals 13 residues. V shed 6 bases and J 3 bases; nucleotides not matched to a gene: 2. Germline assignment: CDR1 LNHDA and CDR2 SQIVND (reference sequence).

The V and J genes are TRBV15 and TRBJ2-2; D ambiguous. V was trimmed by 3 bases and J by 7 bases, leaving 3 bases between them. The CDR3 has 11 residues. CDR1 is LNHNV and CDR2 is YYDKDF in the germline V gene (reference sequence). CDR3 DNA: TGTGCCACCAGCAGCAGCGGGGAGCTGTTTTTT. Its protein product is CATSSSGELFF.

The rearrangement uses TRBV9 and TRBJ1-2, with 11 bases matching TRBD1. J was trimmed by 4 bases and V by 2 bases; bases with no gene match: 7. Per germline, CDR1 SGDLS and CDR2 YYNGEE. The CDR3 has 16 amino acids. As DNA, the CDR3 is TGTGCCAGCAGCGTGGGGACAGGGGGAACAAGCTATGGCTACACCTTC. This gives the protein CASSVGTGGTSYGYTF.

V usage is TRBV4-3 and J usage is TRBJ2-3; perhaps TRBD2 as D (6 bases). Germline CDR1 and CDR2: LGHNA and YSLEER. CDR3 length: 15 residues. Trimming cost V 1 base and J 1 base, with 9 bases left between them. CDR3 protein: CASSQGSSGTDTQYF. The CDR3 DNA follows: TGCGCCAGCAGCCAAGGGTCTAGCGGCACAGATACGCAGTATTTT.

The chain is built from TRBV4-3 and TRBJ1-4; D possibly corresponds to TRBD1 (5 bases). The germline V gene has CDR1 LGHNA and CDR2 YSLEER. V was clipped by 4 bases and J by 0 bases, with 24 bases between them. The CDR3 is 20 residues long. CDR3 protein: CASSPNVGRPGNSTNEKLFF. CDR3 nucleotides: TGCGCCAGCAGCCCTAACGTGGGGCGACCCGGTAATTCAACTAATGAAAAACTGTTTTTT.

The chain employs TRBV6-5 and TRBJ2-7; 8 bases match TRBD1. In germline, CDR1 is MNHEY, CDR2 SVGAGI. The CDR3 extends over 13 amino acids. With 5 bases clipped from V and 6 bases from J, the junction kept 6 bases outside the gene matches. This CDR3 reads CASSRTGYSEQYF. The CDR3, as DNA: TGTGCCAGCAGTAGGACAGGGTATAGCGAGCAGTACTTC.

This sequence joins TRBV29-1 and TRBJ2-6; 8 nucleotides align to TRBD1. The CDR3 has 15 amino acids. J gave up 1 base and V 7 bases, and 6 bases lay outside the gene matches. The germline CDR1 and CDR2 sequences are SQVTM and ANQGSEA. CDR3 nucleotide sequence: TGCAGCGCAGGGACAGGCCGATCTGGGGCCAACGTCCTGACTTTC. It specifies CSAGTGRSGANVLTF.

The V and J genes are TRBV4-1 and TRBJ2-1; perhaps TRBD1 as D (7 bases). CDR1 is MGHRA, CDR2 YSYEKL, per germline. The CDR3 loop spans 15 amino acids. The V gene lost 0 bases and the J gene lost 9 bases, with 15 bases spanning the gap. The CDR3 is CASSQEVDREVEQFF. The CDR3 bases are TGCGCCAGCAGCCAAGAAGTTGACAGGGAGGTTGAGCAGTTCTTC.

This clone occurred a few times. The J gene is TRBJ1-3, the V gene TRBV6-1; D not certain. V was pared by 3 bases and J by 4 bases, with 7 bases between. The CDR3 is 13 residues long. Germline-derived CDR1 and CDR2 are MNHNS and SASEGT. Here the CDR3 reads CASSETQGNTIYF. Here the CDR3 DNA reads TGTGCCAGCAGTGAGACACAGGGAAACACCATATATTTT.

This chain links TRBV27 with TRBJ2-1; 10 positions agree with TRBD2. Germline V gene lookup returns CDR1 MNHEY and CDR2 SMNVEV (reference sequence). J lost 8 bases, V lost 8 bases, and 9 bases had no gene match. The CDR3 consists of 14 residues. CDR3: CASSRASGSYEQFF. CDR3 bases: TGTGCCAGCTCGCGGGCTAGCGGGAGCTATGAGCAGTTCTTC.

The rearrangement uses TRBV28 and TRBJ2-7; the match to TRBD1 covers 8 bases. CDR1 is MDHEN, CDR2 SYDVKM, per germline. The CDR3 loop spans 16 amino acids. Trimming removed 4 bases from V and 4 bases from J; junction bases left unmatched: 12. This chain's CDR3 is CASSYGIGQGGYEQYF. The CDR3 DNA is TGTGCCAGCAGTTACGGAATTGGACAGGGCGGATACGAGCAGTACTTC.

The chain couples TRBV27 to TRBJ2-7; TRBD1 matches 11 bases. Germline lookup yields CDR1 MNHEY and CDR2 SMNVEV (reference sequence). This CDR3 comprises 15 residues. V dropped 6 bases and J dropped 3; count of bases not matched to a gene: 7. The CDR3 region is CASREGQGEFYEQYF. In DNA form, the CDR3 reads TGTGCCAGCAGGGAGGGACAGGGGGAGTTCTACGAGCAGTACTTC.

DNA of the CDR3: TGTGCCAGCAGCCCCCGGACAGGGTCCTCCTACGAGCAGTACTTC. It is translated as CASSPRTGSSYEQYF. The V call is TRBV7-2, the J call TRBJ2-7; 8 positions match TRBD1. Germline trimming cut 5 bases from V and 0 bases from J; bases unmatched to any gene: 6. The length of the CDR3 is 15 residues. The germline CDR1 and CDR2 sequences are SGHTA and FQGNSA.